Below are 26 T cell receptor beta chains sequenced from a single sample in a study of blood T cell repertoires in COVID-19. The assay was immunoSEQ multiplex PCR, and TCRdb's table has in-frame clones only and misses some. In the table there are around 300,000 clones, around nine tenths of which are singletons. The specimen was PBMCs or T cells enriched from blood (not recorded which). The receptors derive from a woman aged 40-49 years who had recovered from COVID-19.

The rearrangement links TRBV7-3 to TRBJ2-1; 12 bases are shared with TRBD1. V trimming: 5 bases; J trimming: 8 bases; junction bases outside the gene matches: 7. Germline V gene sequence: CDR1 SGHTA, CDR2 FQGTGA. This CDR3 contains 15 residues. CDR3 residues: CASSAGTGGGDEQFF. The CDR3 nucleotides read TGTGCCAGCAGCGCCGGGACAGGGGGCGGCGATGAGCAGTTCTTC.

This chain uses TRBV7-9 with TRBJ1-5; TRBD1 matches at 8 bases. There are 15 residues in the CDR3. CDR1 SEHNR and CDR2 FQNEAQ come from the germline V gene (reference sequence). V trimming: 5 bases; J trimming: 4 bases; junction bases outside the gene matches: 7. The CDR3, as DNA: TGTGCCAGCAGCCGTGAGACAGGGGTAAATCAGCCCCAGCATTTT. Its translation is CASSRETGVNQPQHF.

The CDR3 DNA follows: TGTGCCAGCAGTTACCCCCTTACGGGTAGCAATCAGCCCCAGCATTTT. Protein: CASSYPLTGSNQPQHF. The chain carries TRBV6-6 and TRBJ1-5; D remains unclear. The CDR3 contains 16 residues. Trimming left V 2 bases short and J 0 bases short, with 11 bases between. The germline V gene has CDR1 MNHNY and CDR2 SVGAGI (reference sequence).

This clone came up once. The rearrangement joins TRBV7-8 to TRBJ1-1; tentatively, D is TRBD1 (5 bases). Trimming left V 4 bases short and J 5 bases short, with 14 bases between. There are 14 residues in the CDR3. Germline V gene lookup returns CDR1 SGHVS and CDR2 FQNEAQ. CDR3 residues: CASSSDTVSTEAFF. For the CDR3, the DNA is TGTGCCAGCAGCTCGGACACCGTCTCTACTGAAGCTTTCTTT.

In DNA, the CDR3 is TGTGCCAGCAGCTTGTTAGGGGATGATGAAAAACTGTTTTTT. It codes for CASSLLGDDEKLFF. V is TRBV5-5 and J is TRBJ1-4; maybe TRBD1 (5 bases). V lost 1 base and J lost 6, with 10 bases in between. Germline values: CDR1 SGHKS, CDR2 YYEKEE (reference sequence). The CDR3 is made up of 14 amino acids.

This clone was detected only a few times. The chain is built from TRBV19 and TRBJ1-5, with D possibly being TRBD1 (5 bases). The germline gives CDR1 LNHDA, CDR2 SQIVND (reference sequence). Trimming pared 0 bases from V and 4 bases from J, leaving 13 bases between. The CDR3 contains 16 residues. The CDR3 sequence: CASSIDIVGGNQPQHF. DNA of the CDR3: TGTGCCAGTAGTATAGATATCGTGGGGGGGAATCAGCCCCAGCATTTT.

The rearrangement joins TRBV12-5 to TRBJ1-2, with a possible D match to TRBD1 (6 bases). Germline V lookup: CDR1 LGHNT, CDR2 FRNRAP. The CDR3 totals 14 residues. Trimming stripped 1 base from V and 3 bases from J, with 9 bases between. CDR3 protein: CASGLDGQYYGYTF. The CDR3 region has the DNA TGTGCTAGTGGTTTGGACGGACAGTACTATGGCTACACCTTC.

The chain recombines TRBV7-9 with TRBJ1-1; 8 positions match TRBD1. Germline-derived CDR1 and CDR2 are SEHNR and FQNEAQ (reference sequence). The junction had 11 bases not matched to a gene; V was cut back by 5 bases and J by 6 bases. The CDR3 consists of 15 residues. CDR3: CASSADQGAGAEAFF. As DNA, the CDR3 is TGTGCCAGCAGCGCCGATCAGGGGGCAGGGGCTGAAGCTTTCTTT.

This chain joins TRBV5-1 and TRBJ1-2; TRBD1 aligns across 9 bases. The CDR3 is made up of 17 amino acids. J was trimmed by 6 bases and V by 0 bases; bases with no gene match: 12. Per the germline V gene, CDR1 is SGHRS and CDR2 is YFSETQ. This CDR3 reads CASSLGISTGGIHGYTF. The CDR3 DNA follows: TGCGCCAGCAGCTTGGGGATTAGTACAGGGGGCATCCATGGCTACACCTTC. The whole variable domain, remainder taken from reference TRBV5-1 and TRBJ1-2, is KAGVTQTPRYLIKTRGQQVTLSCSPISGHRSVSWYQQTPGQGLQFLFEYFSETQRNKGNFPGRFSGRQFSNSRSEMNVSTLELGDSALYLCASSLGISTGGIHGYTFGSGTRLTVV.

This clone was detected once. The chain's CDR3 is CASTSPGGLSTEAFF. DNA for the CDR3: TGTGCCAGCACCTCCCCCGGAGGGCTTAGCACTGAAGCTTTCTTT. The rearrangement joins TRBV6-5 to TRBJ1-1; D ambiguous. The V and J ends lost 7 bases and 4 bases respectively, with 19 bases between them. The CDR3 consists of 15 residues. Germline CDR1 is MNHEY and CDR2 is SVGAGI.

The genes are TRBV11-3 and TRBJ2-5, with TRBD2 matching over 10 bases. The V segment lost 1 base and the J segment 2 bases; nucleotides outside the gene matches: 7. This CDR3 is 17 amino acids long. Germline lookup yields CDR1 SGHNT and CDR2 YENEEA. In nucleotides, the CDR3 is TGTGCCAGCAGCTTAGGCACCCAAGCGGGGGGGCAAGAGACCCAGTACTTC. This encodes CASSLGTQAGGQETQYF.

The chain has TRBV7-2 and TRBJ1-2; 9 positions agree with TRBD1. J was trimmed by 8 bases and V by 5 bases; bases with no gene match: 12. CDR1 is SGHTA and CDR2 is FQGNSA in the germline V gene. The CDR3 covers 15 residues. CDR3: CASSPPLGQGRGYTF. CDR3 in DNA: TGTGCCAGCAGCCCCCCCCTGGGACAGGGCAGGGGCTACACCTTC.

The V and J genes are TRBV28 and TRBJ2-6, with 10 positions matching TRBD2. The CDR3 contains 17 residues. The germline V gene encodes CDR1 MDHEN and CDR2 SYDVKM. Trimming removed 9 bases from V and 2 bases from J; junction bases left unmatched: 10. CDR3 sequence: CASQAGGLATGANVLTF. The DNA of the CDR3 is TGTGCCAGTCAGGCAGGGGGACTAGCGACTGGGGCCAACGTCCTGACTTTC.

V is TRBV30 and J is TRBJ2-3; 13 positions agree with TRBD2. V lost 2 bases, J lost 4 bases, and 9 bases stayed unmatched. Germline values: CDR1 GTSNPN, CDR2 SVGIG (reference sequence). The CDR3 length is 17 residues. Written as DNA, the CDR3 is TGTGCCTGGAGTTCCCCCGGGACTAGCGGGGCTTCAGATACGCAGTATTTT. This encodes CAWSSPGTSGASDTQYF.

The CDR3 spells CASSPVQGTNTEAFF. DNA for the CDR3: TGTGCCAGTAGTCCTGTCCAGGGTACGAACACTGAAGCTTTCTTT. This rearrangement joins TRBV19 to TRBJ1-1, with a weak D call TRBD1 (5 bases). Germline lookup yields CDR1 LNHDA and CDR2 SQIVND (reference sequence). The CDR3 is 15 amino acids. The germline V and J ends were trimmed by 5 bases and 1 base, with 14 bases remaining between them.

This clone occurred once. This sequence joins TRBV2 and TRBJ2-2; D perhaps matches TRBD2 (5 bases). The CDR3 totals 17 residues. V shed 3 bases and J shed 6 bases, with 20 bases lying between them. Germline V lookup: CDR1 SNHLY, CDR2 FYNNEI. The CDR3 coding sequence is TGTGCCAGCAGTGATCGGTCTAGCCGGAGAGGCGCCGGGGAGCTGTTTTTT. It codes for CASSDRSSRRGAGELFF.

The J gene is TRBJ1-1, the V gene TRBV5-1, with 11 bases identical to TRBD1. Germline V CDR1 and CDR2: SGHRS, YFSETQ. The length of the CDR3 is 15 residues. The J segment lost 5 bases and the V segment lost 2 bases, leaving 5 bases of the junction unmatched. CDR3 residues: CASSFSGTGGTEAFF. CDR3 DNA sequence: TGCGCCAGCAGCTTTTCCGGGACAGGGGGGACTGAAGCTTTCTTT.

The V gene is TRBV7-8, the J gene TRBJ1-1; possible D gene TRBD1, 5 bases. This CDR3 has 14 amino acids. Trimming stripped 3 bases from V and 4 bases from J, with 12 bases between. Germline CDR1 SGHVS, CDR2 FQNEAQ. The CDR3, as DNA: TGTGCCAGCAGCTTCCAGGGCCAGGGCACTGAAGCTTTCTTT. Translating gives CASSFQGQGTEAFF.

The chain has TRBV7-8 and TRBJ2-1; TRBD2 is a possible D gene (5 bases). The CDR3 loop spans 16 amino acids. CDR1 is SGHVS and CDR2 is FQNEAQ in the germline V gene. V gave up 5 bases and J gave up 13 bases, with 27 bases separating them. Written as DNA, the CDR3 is TGTGCCAGCAGCCTGCTAGCCAATCCAATCCCCTTTGAACAGTTCTTC. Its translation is CASSLLANPIPFEQFF.

CDR3 bases: TGTGCCAGCAGCGCCTCCATCCGACTAGCGGGGGGGCCAATTGATACGCAGTATTTT. Translating it yields CASSASIRLAGGPIDTQYF. This rearrangement joins TRBV9 to TRBJ2-3, with 14 positions matching TRBD2. CDR1 and CDR2 from the germline V gene are SGDLS and YYNGEE. The J segment lost 6 bases and the V segment lost 3 bases, leaving 15 bases of the junction unmatched. CDR3 length: 19 residues.

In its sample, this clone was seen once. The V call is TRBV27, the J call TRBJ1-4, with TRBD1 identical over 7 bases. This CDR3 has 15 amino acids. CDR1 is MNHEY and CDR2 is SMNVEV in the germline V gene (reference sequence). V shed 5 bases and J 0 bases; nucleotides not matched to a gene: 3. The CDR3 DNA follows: TGTGCCAGCAGTGGGACAGCCCCAACTAATGAAAAACTGTTTTTT. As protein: CASSGTAPTNEKLFF.

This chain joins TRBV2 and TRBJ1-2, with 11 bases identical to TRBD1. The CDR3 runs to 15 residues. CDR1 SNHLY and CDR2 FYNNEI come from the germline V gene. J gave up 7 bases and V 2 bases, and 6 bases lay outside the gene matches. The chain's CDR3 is CASSEWTGGAGGYTF. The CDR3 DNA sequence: TGTGCCAGCAGTGAATGGACAGGGGGCGCCGGTGGCTACACCTTC.

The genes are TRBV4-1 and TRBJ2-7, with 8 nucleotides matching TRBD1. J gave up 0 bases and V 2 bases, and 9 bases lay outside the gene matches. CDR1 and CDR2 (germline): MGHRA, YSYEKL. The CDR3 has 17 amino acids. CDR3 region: CASSQFSTGGPSYEQYF. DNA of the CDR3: TGCGCCAGCAGCCAATTTTCCACAGGGGGTCCCTCCTACGAGCAGTACTTC.

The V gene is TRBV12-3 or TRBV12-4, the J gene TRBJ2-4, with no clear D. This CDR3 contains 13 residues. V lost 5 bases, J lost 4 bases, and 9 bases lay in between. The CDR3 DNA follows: TGTGCCAGCAGTCAAGCTCCGAAAAACATTCAGTACTTC. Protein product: CASSQAPKNIQYF.

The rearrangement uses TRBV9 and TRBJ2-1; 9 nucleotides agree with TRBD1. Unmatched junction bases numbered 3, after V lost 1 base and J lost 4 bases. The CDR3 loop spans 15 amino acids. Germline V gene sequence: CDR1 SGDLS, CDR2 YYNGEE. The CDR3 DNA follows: TGTGCCAGCAGCGTAACAGGGGGCTCTTACAATGAGCAGTTCTTC. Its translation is CASSVTGGSYNEQFF.

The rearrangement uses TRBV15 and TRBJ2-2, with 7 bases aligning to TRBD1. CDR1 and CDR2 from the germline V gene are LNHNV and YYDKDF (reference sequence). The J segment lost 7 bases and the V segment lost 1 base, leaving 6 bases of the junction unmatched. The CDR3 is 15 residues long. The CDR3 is CATSRGQGGSGELFF. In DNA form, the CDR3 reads TGTGCCACCAGCAGAGGACAGGGTGGCAGCGGGGAGCTGTTTTTT.